The rows below give T cell receptor beta chains drawn from one sample of a study of T-cell reconstitution after alpha-beta-depleted transplantation in children. TCRdb processed the PCR reads anew with MiXCR; each CDR3 protein has one entry. The sample includes 600,000 or so distinct CDR3 sequences, more than 20% of them seen just once. The material was PBMCs, mostly from graft donor cells, obtained 360 days after TCRalphabeta/CD19-depleted stem cell transplant. All receptors come from a boy less than two years old who had a stem cell transplant for acute myeloid leukemia, so the T cells may come from the graft donor. CDR3s include the opening cysteine and the closing phenylalanine or tryptophan. A D gene is named only where the DNA matches it firmly. Size values are once, few and many counts, or a class for expanded clones, and some rows have none.

clone size	D gene	V gene	J gene	CDR3 DNA	CDR3 protein
.	.	TRBV20-1	TRBJ2-1	TGCAGTGCTCGGGACGGCGGCCTCAATGAGCAGTTCTTC	CSARDGGLNEQFF
many	.	TRBV10-3	TRBJ1-6	TGTGCCATCAGGGAACCGGGACTCCATCATTCACCCCTCCACTTT	CAIREPGLHHSPLHF
.	.	TRBV7-9	TRBJ2-4	TGTGCCAGCAGCGAGGGGATAAACATTCAGTACTTC	CASSEGINIQYF
many	.	TRBV10-3	TRBJ1-5	TGTGCCATCAGTGACCCCGGCAGGGAAGGGAATCAGCCCCAGCATTTT	CAISDPGREGNQPQHF
few	TRBD2	TRBV9	TRBJ2-3	TGTGCCAGCGGGACTAGCGGTACAGATACGCAGTATTTT	CASGTSGTDTQYF
many	TRBD1	TRBV7-9	TRBJ2-5	TGTGCCAGCAGCGACCCGGACAGGGCCAAAGCGGAGACCCAGTACTTC	CASSDPDRAKAETQYF
many	.	TRBV6-2/TRBV6-3	TRBJ2-3	TGTGCCAGCAGTTACACGATCCGAACAGATACGCAGTATTTT	CASSYTIRTDTQYF
many	.	TRBV7-9	TRBJ2-3	TGTGCCAGCACCCTCAGGGCCTTCGCAACAGATACGCAGTATTTT	CASTLRAFATDTQYF
many	TRBD1	TRBV12-5	TRBJ2-1	TGTGCTAGTGGCATGGACAGGTACTACAATGAGCAGTTCTTC	CASGMDRYYNEQFF
.	.	TRBV6-2/TRBV6-3	TRBJ1-5	TGTGCCAGCAAAAAGGGCCAAAATCAGCCCCAGCATTTT	CASKKGQNQPQHF
.	TRBD2	TRBV5-1	TRBJ2-3	TGCGCCAGCAGCTTAGGCCCGGGGGGGGGTCGGGATACGCAGTATTTT	CASSLGPGGGRDTQYF
.	TRBD1	TRBV15	TRBJ1-2	TGTGCCACTTCACTTGAGGGGACAGGGGAACATGGCTACACCTTC	CATSLEGTGEHGYTF
few	TRBD2	TRBV6-1	TRBJ2-5	TGTGCCAGCAGGAGGACCTTTAGCGGGGGCCAAGAGACCCAGTACTTC	CASRRTFSGGQETQYF
many	.	TRBV20-1	TRBJ1-1	TGCAGTGCTAGAGATGGGGGGGGTACTGAAGCTTTCTTT	CSARDGGGTEAFF
.	TRBD2	TRBV10-3	TRBJ2-1	TGTGCCATCAGGGAACCTAGCGGGGGGGCCTACAATGAGCAGTTCTTC	CAIREPSGGAYNEQFF
few	.	TRBV7-8	TRBJ2-3	TGTGCCAGCAGCTCACCGCCTACCTTTGGGACGACGCAGTATTTT	CASSSPPTFGTTQYF
many	.	TRBV12-3/TRBV12-4	TRBJ1-2	TGTGCCAGCAGTTTCATCCCGGGCGGCAGGGTAAACTATGGCTACACCTTC	CASSFIPGGRVNYGYTF
many	.	TRBV5-6	TRBJ2-2	TGTGCCAGCAGCTTGCGGGGAGGAACCGGGGAGCTGTTTTTT	CASSLRGGTGELFF
few	.	TRBV12-3/TRBV12-4	TRBJ1-2	TGTGCCAGCAGTTTAGGGGTCACGAGGGGCTATGGCTACACCTTC	CASSLGVTRGYGYTF
few	.	TRBV29-1	TRBJ2-2	TGCAGCGTTGCAGGGCAGGGGATCGGGGAGCTGTTTTTT	CSVAGQGIGELFF
.	TRBD1	TRBV9	TRBJ2-6	TGTGCCAGCAGCTTAAGACAGGGGGTTTTCTCTGGGGCCAACGTCCTGACTTTC	CASSLRQGVFSGANVLTF
.	TRBD2	TRBV12-3/TRBV12-4	TRBJ2-1	TGTGCCAGCAGTTCCTACCCACTAGCGGGTCTCCCCAATGAGCAGTTCTTC	CASSSYPLAGLPNEQFF
few	.	TRBV19	TRBJ2-4	TGTGCCAGTAGTATAGACAGGGCACTAGCCAAAAACATTCAGTACTTC	CASSIDRALAKNIQYF
.	.	TRBV12-3/TRBV12-4	TRBJ1-2	TGTGCCAGCAGCCCATCGGGACACGTCTATGGCTACACCTTC	CASSPSGHVYGYTF
.	.	TRBV20-1	TRBJ1-1	TGCAGTGCTAGGGCCTTGGACAGATACACTGAAGCTTTCTTT	CSARALDRYTEAFF
.	TRBD2	TRBV5-1	TRBJ2-1	TGCGCCAGCAGCTTGGGGGGACTAGTGGTTGAGCAGTTCTTC	CASSLGGLVVEQFF
.	TRBD2	TRBV20-1	TRBJ2-5	TGCAGTGCTAGAGAGGGGAGGGAGGAGACCCAGTACTTC	CSAREGREETQYF
.	.	TRBV6-1	TRBJ2-3	TGTGCCAGCAGCCGAACGGTGGGGTCCACAGATACGCAGTATTTT	CASSRTVGSTDTQYF
few	.	TRBV4-3	TRBJ2-3	TGCGCCAGCAGCCACGCGGGGATAAACACAGATACGCAGTATTTT	CASSHAGINTDTQYF
.	.	TRBV7-9	TRBJ2-3	TGTGCCAGCAGCCCTCACGAAGGCATCGCAGATACGCAGTATTTT	CASSPHEGIADTQYF
many	.	TRBV24-1	TRBJ2-3	TGTGCCACCAGTTTCCGCACAGATACGCAGTATTTT	CATSFRTDTQYF
.	.	TRBV30	TRBJ2-7	TGTGCCTGGCGACGGGACCCCGATCCCTACGAGCAGTACTTC	CAWRRDPDPYEQYF
few	.	TRBV20-1	TRBJ2-5	TGCAGTGCGGTCATGACAGGGAGGGTAGAGACCCAGTACTTC	CSAVMTGRVETQYF
many	.	TRBV20-1	TRBJ1-5	TGCAGTGCTAGAGAGGTGAAGACAGCGGTATCAGTGGGCAATCAGCCCCAGCATTTT	CSAREVKTAVSVGNQPQHF
.	.	TRBV11-2	TRBJ2-2	TGTGCCAGCAGCCAATCACGCGGGACGAACACCGGGGAGCTGTTTTTT	CASSQSRGTNTGELFF
many	.	TRBV12-3/TRBV12-4	TRBJ2-7	TGTGCCAGCAGCTTTGGGACAAAACCTTCCTACGAGCAGTACTTC	CASSFGTKPSYEQYF
.	.	TRBV5-1	TRBJ1-1	TGCGCCAGCAGTCTCGTGGCGGGCGTGAACACTGAAGCTTTCTTT	CASSLVAGVNTEAFF
.	TRBD2	TRBV11-2	TRBJ2-1	TGTGCCAGCAGCTTCCGTAGCGGGGACAATGAGCAGTTCTTC	CASSFRSGDNEQFF
few	.	TRBV6-1	TRBJ2-7	TGTGCCAGCAGTGAAGCCAGTTGGCAGGCCTACGAGCAGTACTTC	CASSEASWQAYEQYF
once	.	TRBV20-1	TRBJ1-1	TGCAGTGCTCCAGGACTCTTCCCCACTTTTTCCGATCCTGAAGCTTTCTTT	CSAPGLFPTFSDPEAFF
few	.	TRBV20-1	TRBJ2-1	TGCAGTGCTAGACGGGACTACAATGAGCAGTTCTTC	CSARRDYNEQFF
few	TRBD1	TRBV6-6	TRBJ2-7	TGTGCCAGCAAAATGGGACAGAAATACGAGCAGTACTTC	CASKMGQKYEQYF
few	.	TRBV20-1	TRBJ2-4	TGCTGTGCTAGGGTGCAGGGGACCCCTCTAGCCAAAAACATTCAGTACTTC	CCARVQGTPLAKNIQYF